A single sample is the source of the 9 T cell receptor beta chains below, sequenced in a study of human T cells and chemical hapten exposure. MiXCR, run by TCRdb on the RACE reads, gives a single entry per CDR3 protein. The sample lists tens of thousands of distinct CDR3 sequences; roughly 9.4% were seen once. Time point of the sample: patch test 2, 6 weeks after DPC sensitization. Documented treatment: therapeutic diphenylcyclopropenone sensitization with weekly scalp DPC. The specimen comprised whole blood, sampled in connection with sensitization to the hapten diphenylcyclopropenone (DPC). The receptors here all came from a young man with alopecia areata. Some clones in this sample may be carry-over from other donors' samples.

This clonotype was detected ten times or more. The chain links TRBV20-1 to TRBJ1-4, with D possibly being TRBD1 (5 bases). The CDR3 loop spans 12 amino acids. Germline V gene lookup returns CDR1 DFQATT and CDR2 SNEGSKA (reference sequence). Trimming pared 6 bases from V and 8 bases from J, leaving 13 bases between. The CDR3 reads CSAWDRWEKLFF. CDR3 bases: TGCAGTGCATGGGACCGTTGGGAAAAACTGTTTTTT.

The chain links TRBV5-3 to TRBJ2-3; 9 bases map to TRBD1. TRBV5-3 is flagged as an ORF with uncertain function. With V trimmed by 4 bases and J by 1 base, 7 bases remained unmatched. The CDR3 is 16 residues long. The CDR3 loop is CARSLPGQGGTDTQYF. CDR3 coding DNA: TGTGCCAGAAGCCTTCCGGGACAGGGCGGCACAGATACGCAGTATTTT.

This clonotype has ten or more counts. The CDR3 DNA reads as TGTGCCAGCAGCCCATCGACAGGCGGGATGTATTCACCCCTCCACTTT. It yields the protein CASSPSTGGMYSPLHF. V usage is TRBV7-6 and J usage is TRBJ1-6, with D perhaps TRBD1 (6 bases). This CDR3 contains 16 residues. CDR1 and CDR2 from the germline V gene are SGHVS and FNYEAQ. The germline V and J ends were trimmed by 5 bases and 8 bases, with 19 bases remaining between them.

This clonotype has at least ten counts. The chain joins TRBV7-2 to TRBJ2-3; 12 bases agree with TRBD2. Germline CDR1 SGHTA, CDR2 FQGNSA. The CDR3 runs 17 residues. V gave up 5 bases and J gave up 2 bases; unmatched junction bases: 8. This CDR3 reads CASSTLAGGWATDTQYF. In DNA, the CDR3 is TGTGCCAGCAGCACCCTAGCGGGGGGGTGGGCCACAGATACGCAGTATTTT.

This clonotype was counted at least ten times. Here the CDR3 reads CASSGMGQGRAYEQYF. The CDR3 DNA reads as TGTGCCAGCAGTGGGATGGGACAGGGGAGGGCCTACGAGCAGTACTTC. The chain uses TRBV2 and TRBJ2-7; TRBD1 aligns across 10 bases. Germline-derived CDR1 and CDR2 are SNHLY and FYNNEI. The CDR3 covers 16 residues. V lost 4 bases to trimming and J lost 2 bases; unmatched junction nucleotides: 8.

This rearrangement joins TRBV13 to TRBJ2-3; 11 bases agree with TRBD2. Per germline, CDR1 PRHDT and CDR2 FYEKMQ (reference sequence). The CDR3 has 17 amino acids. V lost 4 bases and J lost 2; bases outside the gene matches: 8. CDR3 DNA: TGTGCCAGCAGCTGGACATTGACTAGCGGGGCCACAGATACGCAGTATTTT. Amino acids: CASSWTLTSGATDTQYF.

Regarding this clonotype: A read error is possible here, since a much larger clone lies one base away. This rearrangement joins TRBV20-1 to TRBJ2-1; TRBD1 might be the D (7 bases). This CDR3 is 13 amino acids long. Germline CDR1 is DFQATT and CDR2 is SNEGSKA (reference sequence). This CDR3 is CSATQGGRNEQIF. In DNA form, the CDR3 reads TGCAGTGCCACTCAGGGGGGCCGCAATGAGCAGATCTTC.

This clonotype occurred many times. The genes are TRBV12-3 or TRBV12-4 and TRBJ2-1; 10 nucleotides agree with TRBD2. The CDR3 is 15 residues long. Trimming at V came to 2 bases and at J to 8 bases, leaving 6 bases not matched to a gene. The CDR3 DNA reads TGTGCCAGCAGTTTAATAAGCGGGGGGGCCGATGAGCAGTTCTTC. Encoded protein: CASSLISGGADEQFF.

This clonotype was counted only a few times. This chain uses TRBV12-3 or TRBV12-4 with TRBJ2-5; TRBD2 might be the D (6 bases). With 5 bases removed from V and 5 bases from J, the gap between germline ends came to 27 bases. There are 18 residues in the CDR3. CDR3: CASSPSWRGGNWRETQYF. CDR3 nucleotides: TGTGCCAGCAGTCCTTCCTGGAGAGGAGGGAATTGGAGGGAGACCCAGTACTTC.